The 15 T cell receptor beta chains presented below share a single source sample, sequenced in a study of blood T cell repertoires in COVID-19. TCRdb's table, derived via immunoSEQ multiplex PCR, lists solely in-frame clones and lacks some. The sample yields about 38,000 clones, 85% seen once. The sequenced sample consisted of peripheral blood. These receptors were obtained from a man in his forties or fifties with active COVID-19.

This clone was seen only a few times. The chain combines TRBV19 with TRBJ1-2, with 7 bases identical to TRBD1. Germline trimming cut 6 bases from V and 4 bases from J; bases unmatched to any gene: 5. This CDR3 region has 13 residues. Per germline, CDR1 LNHDA and CDR2 SQIVND (reference sequence). The CDR3 sequence: CASRKGGGYGYTF. CDR3 DNA sequence: TGTGCCAGTAGGAAAGGGGGCGGCTATGGCTACACCTTC.

This rearrangement joins TRBV7-2 to TRBJ2-7; D remains ambiguous. Germline V gene sequence: CDR1 SGHTA, CDR2 FQGNSA. There are 14 residues in the CDR3. The ends were cut back, 5 bases at V and 2 bases at J, with 13 bases in the middle. The CDR3 spells CASSVTTVTYEQYF. In DNA form, the CDR3 reads TGTGCCAGCAGCGTTACTACTGTTACCTACGAGCAGTACTTC.

CDR3 DNA: TGTGCCAGCAGCTTAGCTGCAGGGGAAATCTACGAGCAGTACTTC. Amino acid sequence: CASSLAAGEIYEQYF. The V and J genes are TRBV7-8 and TRBJ2-7; possible D gene TRBD1, 6 bases. Germline V gives CDR1 SGHVS, CDR2 FQNEAQ. Trimming shortened V by 0 bases and J by 3 bases, and 12 bases separated the two germline ends. This CDR3 is 15 amino acids long.

The rearrangement uses TRBV3-1 (or the pseudogene TRBV3-2) and TRBJ2-1; weak D call: TRBD1 (8 bases). This CDR3 is built from 16 residues. Germline V CDR1 and CDR2: LGHDT, YNNKEL (reference sequence). Trimming stripped 4 bases from V and 8 bases from J, with 21 bases between. CDR3 coding DNA: TGTGCCAGCAGCCGAGAGACAGGGGAGGGACAGTATGAGCAGTTCTTC. This codes for CASSRETGEGQYEQFF.

The chain combines TRBV28 with TRBJ1-5; 7 positions agree with TRBD1. This CDR3 contains 16 residues. V shed 2 bases, J shed 0 bases, and the junction held 4 bases outside the gene matches. CDR1 is MDHEN, CDR2 SYDVKM, per germline. Here the CDR3 reads CASSLRGPYSNQPQHF. The CDR3 coding sequence is TGTGCCAGCAGTTTAAGGGGGCCTTATAGCAATCAGCCCCAGCATTTT.

The V gene is TRBV19, the J gene TRBJ2-1, with 8 bases fitting TRBD2. J gave up 5 bases and V 5 bases, and 8 bases lay outside the gene matches. The CDR3 is 15 amino acids. CDR1 and CDR2 from the germline V gene are LNHDA and SQIVND (reference sequence). The DNA of the CDR3 is TGTGCCAGTAGTTCAATAGCGGGGTCAAACAATGAGCAGTTCTTC. Protein product: CASSSIAGSNNEQFF.

This rearrangement joins TRBV7-8 to TRBJ1-1; D possibly corresponds to TRBD1 (6 bases). This CDR3 has 14 residues. Germline CDR1 is SGHVS and CDR2 is FQNEAQ. The V end lost 4 bases, the J end lost 1 base, and 10 bases lay between the germline ends. CDR3 nucleotides: TGTGCCAGCAGCTCCCGACAGGAGAACACTGAAGCTTTCTTT. It specifies CASSSRQENTEAFF.

In DNA form, the CDR3 reads TGTGCCAGCAGCCAATCCAGGGCAGATACGCAGTATTTT. This gives the protein CASSQSRADTQYF. This sequence joins TRBV7-2 and TRBJ2-3; possibly TRBD1 for D (5 bases). Trimming removed 5 bases from V and 4 bases from J, with 10 bases in between. Per the germline V gene, CDR1 is SGHTA and CDR2 is FQGNSA. The CDR3 sequence is 13 residues long. Looking up the rest from reference TRBV7-2 and TRBJ2-3 gives the full variable domain: GAGVSQSPSNKVTEKGKDVELRCDPISGHTALYWYRQSLGQGLEFLIYFQGNSAPDKSGLPSDRFSAERTGGSVSTLTIQRTQQEDSAVYLCASSQSRADTQYFGPGTRLTVL.

The rearrangement joins TRBV10-3 to TRBJ2-1; 7 bases align to TRBD1. The CDR3 runs 16 residues. Germline values: CDR1 ENHRY, CDR2 SYGVKD. The V and J ends lost 10 bases and 5 bases, in that order; junction bases with no gene match: 17. The CDR3 region is CATLHPTGSINNEQFF. CDR3 coding DNA: TGTGCCACCCTGCACCCGACAGGGTCTATCAACAATGAGCAGTTCTTC.

V usage is TRBV5-1 and J usage is TRBJ1-3, with D unresolved. Trimming pared 2 bases from V and 2 bases from J, leaving 11 bases between. The germline gives CDR1 SGHRS, CDR2 YFSETQ. The CDR3 sequence is 15 residues long. CDR3 DNA: TGCGCCAGCAGCTTATCTGGGAGGGCTGGAAACACCATATATTTT. Its translation: CASSLSGRAGNTIYF.

The chain carries TRBV7-9 and TRBJ1-6; no reliable D call. V lost 5 bases to trimming and J lost 0 bases, with 14 bases between them. The CDR3 runs 17 residues. Germline lookup yields CDR1 SEHNR and CDR2 FQNEAQ (reference sequence). CDR3 sequence (DNA): TGTGCCAGCAGCCCCCGGGGAGGCCGCTCCTATAATTCACCCCTCCACTTT. This gives the protein CASSPRGGRSYNSPLHF.

This chain uses TRBV7-6 with TRBJ2-1; TRBD1 aligns across 8 bases. The germline CDR1 and CDR2 sequences are SGHVS and FNYEAQ. The CDR3 consists of 16 residues. V trimming: 2 bases; J trimming: 2 bases; junction bases outside the gene matches: 5. In nucleotides, the CDR3 is TGTGCCAGCAGCTTACAGGGGGCGGACGCCTACAATGAGCAGTTCTTC. This codes for CASSLQGADAYNEQFF.

This clone showed up just a few times. J is TRBJ2-1 and V is TRBV10-2; unclear D gene. This CDR3 region has 17 residues. Germline V lookup: CDR1 WSHSY, CDR2 SAAADI. V lost 0 bases and J 0 bases, leaving 12 bases between the germline ends. The CDR3 region has the DNA TGCGCCAGCAGTGAGTCGGTTCAGGCGAGCTCCTACAATGAGCAGTTCTTC. Its translation is CASSESVQASSYNEQFF.

The gene calls are TRBV11-2 and TRBJ2-7, with 9 positions matching TRBD1. The germline V gene has CDR1 SGHAT and CDR2 FQNNGV. Trimming cost V 3 bases and J 6 bases; bases outside gene matches: 3. The CDR3 contains 13 residues. CDR3 coding DNA: TGTGCCAGCAGCTTCTCGACAGGGGGCGAGCAGTACTTC. Protein product: CASSFSTGGEQYF.

The chain has TRBV5-1 and TRBJ1-1, with 7 positions matching TRBD1. The germline V gene has CDR1 SGHRS and CDR2 YFSETQ. This CDR3 contains 14 residues. The ends lost 3 bases at V and 7 bases at J; junction bases unmatched: 9. The DNA for the CDR3 is TGCGCCAGCAGCTCGGGACAGCCGCTTAGTGAAGCTTTCTTT. Protein sequence: CASSSGQPLSEAFF. Combining the CDR3 with reference TRBV5-1 and TRBJ1-1 gives the whole variable domain KAGVTQTPRYLIKTRGQQVTLSCSPISGHRSVSWYQQTPGQGLQFLFEYFSETQRNKGNFPGRFSGRQFSNSRSEMNVSTLELGDSALYLCASSSGQPLSEAFFGQGTRLTVV.